The entry below describes one T cell receptor (beta chain). What antigen it recognizes has not been identified. It has no much larger one-base neighbor in the sample; base qualities were not kept. This entry belongs to a study of blood T cell repertoires in COVID-19 (dated by TCRdb to about 2020). With regard to the full study: Samples covering the acute and convalescent phases of COVID-19 were provided by collaborators in the United States, Italy and Spain. The prospective study material was composed of cDNA or gDNA derived from T cells, B-cell-depleted T cells, or PBMCs. Subjects who had been exposed to COVID-19, were actively infected with it, or had recovered from it provided the deeply sampled blood TCRbeta repertoires that made up the dataset. The repertoires were made available in a free public database intended to serve as a resource for research on the immune response to SARS-CoV-2. Samples were obtained from the ongoing ImmuneRACE study (first 160 participants) and from 1,254 subjects provided by 6 global collaborators. The sample metadata nearly always contained a de-identified subject ID, COVID-19 status, age in years and sex. Where available, HLA class I and class II types were obtained from metadata supplied by the sample provider rather than from assay-based typing. The research as a whole found: The amount of clinical and demographic metadata varied by source and participant and was provided uncurated.

Collaborating institutions collected whole blood in K2EDTA tubes following their own protocols. For TCRbeta analysis, collaborators shipped samples in one of three forms: frozen whole blood, isolated PBMCs, or DNA extracted from either of those sample types. The immunoSEQ Assay, a bias-controlled multiplex PCR, was used to amplify TCRbeta CDR3 regions from genomic DNA. The published analysis was carried out like this. The number of nucleated cells in each sample was estimated from the amplification of reference gene primers within the assay. To quantify the absolute abundance of each unique TCRbeta CDR3 rearrangement, sequence reads were collapsed and filtered. For each sample, productive Simpson clonality was calculated by taking the square root of Simpson's diversity index across productive rearrangements. TCRdb's version of the immuneACCESS table is confined to in-frame rearrangements and falls short of the full clone set. An unresolved V gene accounts for under half of the shortfall where checked; the remainder is of unknown origin. V, J and clone size were drawn from that table, and D and trimming were deduced from the DNA. The sample table shows tens of thousands of clones, and about three quarters are seen once. The ten largest account for approximately 40% of the sample.

Sequencing was carried out using peripheral blood. The clonotype originates from a woman aged 70 to 79 with acute or convalescent COVID-19.

The base sequence is TGCGCCAGCAGCCCCGGCGGGTCTGGAAACACCATATATTTT. Its product reads: CASSPGGSGNTIYF. The V gene is TRBV5-1 and the J gene is TRBJ1-3; no D gene can be assigned with confidence. As encoded in the germline V gene, CDR1 is SGHRS while CDR2 is YFSETQ. The CDR3 goes from the cysteine to the phenylalanine over 14 residues. Only CDR3 DNA is held: 42 bases, read in frame from base 1. V is clipped by 4 bases and J by 1 base, and the sequence between their germline boundaries is 9 bases long.